The present entry profiles one T cell receptor (beta chain) with its context. The sample originates from a study of blood T cell repertoires in COVID-19. Whole-study context: Sites across the United States, Italy and Spain contributed samples from acute and convalescent COVID-19. PBMCs, B-cell-depleted T cells, or T cells provided the cDNA or gDNA that made up the material.

The CDR3 is made up of 14 amino acids. CDR1 and CDR2 (germline): MDHEN, SYDVKM. Trimming stripped 2 bases from V and 1 base from J, with 8 bases between. In the source study's methods: From reference gene primer amplification, estimates of nucleated cell counts were derived. Sequencing used immunoSEQ multiplex PCR; TCRdb keeps in-frame clones, though not all of them. The V and J calls and clone size are taken from that table; D and trimming were inferred from the DNA. The sample contains around 230,000 clones, about 91% of which appear only once. The source is a man between 18 and 29 years old with acute COVID-19. Material: PBMCs or T cells enriched from blood (not recorded which). The genes are TRBV28 and TRBJ2-5; D might be TRBD2 (5 bases). Here the CDR3 reads CASSLSGVQETQYF. The CDR3 nucleotides read TGTGCCAGCAGTTTAAGCGGAGTCCAAGAGACCCAGTACTTC.